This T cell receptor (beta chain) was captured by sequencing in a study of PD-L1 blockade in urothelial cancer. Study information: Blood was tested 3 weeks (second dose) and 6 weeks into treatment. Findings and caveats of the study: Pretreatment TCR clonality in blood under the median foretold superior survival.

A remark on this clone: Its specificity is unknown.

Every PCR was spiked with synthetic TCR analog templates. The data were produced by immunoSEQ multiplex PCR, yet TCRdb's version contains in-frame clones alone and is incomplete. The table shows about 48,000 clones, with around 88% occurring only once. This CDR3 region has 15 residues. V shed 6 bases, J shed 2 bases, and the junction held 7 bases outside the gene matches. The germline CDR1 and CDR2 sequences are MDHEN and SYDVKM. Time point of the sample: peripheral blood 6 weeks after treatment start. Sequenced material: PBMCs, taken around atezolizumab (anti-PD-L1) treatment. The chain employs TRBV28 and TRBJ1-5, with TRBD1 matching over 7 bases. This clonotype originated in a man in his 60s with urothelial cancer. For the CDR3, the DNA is TGTGCCAGCAGACTCAGGGGGGCGGGCAATCAGCCCCAGCATTTT. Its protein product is CASRLRGAGNQPQHF.